The subject of this entry is one T cell receptor beta chain. Its antigen remains unknown. This sample is drawn from a study of T cell responses to AZD1222 COVID-19 vaccine. Findings and caveats of the study: Clonal diversity was possibly underestimated; the donors were predominantly white British and more often female. Variant regions that are unmutated are reportedly the target of nearly half of spike-specific TCRs. Vaccine-related CD4 TCRs covered spike, predominating at 160-218 and 743-854.

CDR3 length equals 13 residues. Germline V gene lookup returns CDR1 SEHNR and CDR2 FQNEAQ (reference sequence). The germline V and J ends were trimmed by 1 base and 6 bases, with 9 bases remaining between them. Whether given at about 4 or about 12 weeks, second doses were pooled. Produced via immunoSEQ multiplex PCR; TCRdb's table is partial and in-frame only. Among around 80,000 clones listed, roughly 90% were seen once. This receptor was taken from an adult who received the AZD1222 COVID-19 vaccine. The chain is built from TRBV7-9 and TRBJ1-2; maybe TRBD1 (5 bases). The material was peripheral blood, obtained 28 days after the second AZD1222 dose. CDR3 bases: TGTGCCAGCAGCTTAGAGGCAGGGAATGGCTACACCTTC. Its translation: CASSLEAGNGYTF.